Listed below are T cell receptor beta chains from one sample, sequenced in a study of T cell responses to AZD1222 COVID-19 vaccine. Using immunoSEQ multiplex PCR, the repertoire was profiled, and TCRdb retains in-frame clones only, with some absent. Among around 140,000 clones, about 90% were seen once, and the ten largest hold roughly 3.8%. Sample: peripheral blood, taken 28 days after the second AZD1222 dose. All receptors derive from an adult who received the AZD1222 COVID-19 vaccine. Both conserved end residues are part of each CDR3. The D gene is left open where the match is weak. Not all rows give a size; the values are once, few, many and, for expanded clones, a class.

D: .; J: TRBJ2-3; size: once; V: TRBV6-2/TRBV6-3; CDR3: CASSWSDTTTQYF
D: .; J: TRBJ2-5; size: .; V: TRBV16; CDR3: CASSQSGVKETQYF
D: .; J: TRBJ2-2; size: .; V: TRBV5-4; CDR3: CASSLAPANTGELFF
D: TRBD1; J: TRBJ2-1; size: few; V: TRBV29-1; CDR3: CSVEPRDRVRGNEQFF
D: .; J: TRBJ2-7; size: .; V: TRBV21-1; CDR3: CASSKENWTFRANEQYF
D: .; J: TRBJ2-1; size: .; V: TRBV18; CDR3: CAEAAGSSYNEQFF
D: TRBD2; J: TRBJ2-3; size: .; V: TRBV7-2; CDR3: CASSLGSAGGDTQYF
D: TRBD1; J: TRBJ1-1; size: .; V: TRBV27; CDR3: CASSPALQGRDTEAFF
D: TRBD1; J: TRBJ2-7; size: .; V: TRBV27; CDR3: CASRPGQGASDEQYF
D: .; J: TRBJ1-2; size: once; V: TRBV7-2; CDR3: CASSFTSAGSVSGYTF
D: .; J: TRBJ1-2; size: .; V: TRBV7-9; CDR3: CASSLGVGFNYGYTF
D: .; J: TRBJ1-4; size: .; V: TRBV3-1/TRBV3-2; CDR3: CASSQAGEKLFF
D: .; J: TRBJ1-5; size: .; V: TRBV19; CDR3: CASSITGGPQPQHF
D: .; J: TRBJ2-7; size: .; V: TRBV7-3; CDR3: CASSLNMLNEQYF
D: .; J: TRBJ1-5; size: .; V: TRBV10-3; CDR3: CAIKEESNQPQHF
D: TRBD1; J: TRBJ2-3; size: .; V: TRBV5-5; CDR3: CASSSGQVTTDTQYF
D: .; J: TRBJ1-4; size: .; V: TRBV11-2; CDR3: CASSFGHSNLGEKLFF
D: .; J: TRBJ1-2; size: few; V: TRBV7-9; CDR3: CASSESSGTGIGYTF
D: .; J: TRBJ1-2; size: .; V: TRBV6-1; CDR3: CASSEGRANYGYTF
D: .; J: TRBJ2-3; size: .; V: TRBV11-2; CDR3: CASSLDFASSTDTQYF
D: .; J: TRBJ2-3; size: .; V: TRBV5-4; CDR3: CASSLIFTDTQYF
D: .; J: TRBJ2-7; size: .; V: TRBV30; CDR3: CAWSGGPLPYEQYF
D: .; J: TRBJ1-4; size: .; V: TRBV2; CDR3: CASSEGDNWVEKLFF
D: TRBD1; J: TRBJ2-7; size: once; V: TRBV18; CDR3: CASSTGTGFNEQYF
D: .; J: TRBJ2-5; size: .; V: TRBV19; CDR3: CASSMGAATPQETQYF
D: .; J: TRBJ2-1; size: .; V: TRBV5-4; CDR3: CASSSGTNTYNEQFF
D: .; J: TRBJ2-6; size: .; V: TRBV21-1; CDR3: CASSKVGIGPGANVLTF
D: .; J: TRBJ1-3; size: .; V: TRBV9; CDR3: CASSVAGGNTIYF
D: .; J: TRBJ1-6; size: .; V: TRBV5-1; CDR3: CASSLEGRTNSPLHF
D: TRBD2; J: TRBJ2-3; size: .; V: TRBV18; CDR3: CASSPTSGSTDTQYF
D: .; J: TRBJ2-7; size: .; V: TRBV18; CDR3: CASSPRGGAYEQYF
D: .; J: TRBJ2-5; size: .; V: TRBV30; CDR3: CAWSWDASQETQYF
D: TRBD1; J: TRBJ1-1; size: .; V: TRBV5-1; CDR3: CASNLGTGATEAFF
D: .; J: TRBJ2-4; size: .; V: TRBV7-8; CDR3: CASSLGTALAKNIQYF
D: TRBD2; J: TRBJ2-2; size: .; V: TRBV25-1; CDR3: CASTLAARTGELFF
D: .; J: TRBJ1-3; size: .; V: TRBV11-2; CDR3: CASSLDHGGGNTIYF
D: .; J: TRBJ1-1; size: .; V: TRBV5-1; CDR3: CASSPKVSTTEAFF
D: .; J: TRBJ1-3; size: .; V: TRBV6-5; CDR3: CASSYQASTGNTIYF
D: TRBD1; J: TRBJ1-5; size: .; V: TRBV27; CDR3: CASSLTGGPQPQHF
D: TRBD2; J: TRBJ2-5; size: few; V: TRBV4-2; CDR3: CASSRSARVAGQETQYF
D: .; J: TRBJ2-1; size: .; V: TRBV12-3/TRBV12-4; CDR3: CASSLGPSGEQFF
D: .; J: TRBJ1-1; size: few; V: TRBV9; CDR3: CASSPQGLEAFF
D: .; J: TRBJ1-1; size: .; V: TRBV6-5; CDR3: CASSSRGLDTEAFF